The 30 T cell receptor beta chains given below trace back to one sample, sequenced in a study of shared clonotypes between healthy human individuals (dated by TCRdb to about 2020). The library was made by the immunoSEQ multiplex PCR assay. TCRdb limited this immuneACCESS table to in-frame rearrangements with V and J called. A share of clones is missing; checked studies link under half to unresolved V genes, and the rest is unexplained. The sample profile shows about 99,000 clones; around 43% of them were found once. The top ten clones comprise more than 13% of the sample. Input material: PBMCs. The receptor set was obtained from a middle-aged woman in good health. Some clones in this sample may be carry-over from other donors' samples.

There are a few counts of this clone. The CDR3 reads CSVETTQSYEQYF. In DNA form, the CDR3 reads TGCAGCGTTGAAACAACCCAATCCTACGAGCAGTACTTC. This chain links TRBV29-1 with TRBJ2-7; D remains unclear. Germline V gene lookup returns CDR1 SQVTM and CDR2 ANQGSEA. The CDR3 consists of 13 residues. Trimming removed 2 bases at V and 1 base at J, with 9 bases between.

On this clone: A far larger clone lies a single base away; this is likely a read error. Other DNA sequences from this sample encode an identical CDR3 as well. The V call is TRBV9, the J call TRBJ1-3; D gene ambiguous. The CDR3 runs 14 residues. The germline gives CDR1 SGDLS, CDR2 YYNGEE. V dropped 0 bases and J dropped 2 bases, with 6 bases sitting between them. CDR3: CASSVGGPGNTIYF. CDR3 in DNA: TGTGCCAGCAGCGTAGGTGGTCCTGGAAACACCATATATTTT.

This clone appeared many times. V usage is TRBV6-1 and J usage is TRBJ1-4, with 7 bases aligning to TRBD1. Germline assignment: CDR1 MNHNS and CDR2 SASEGT. Germline trimming cut 4 bases from V and 7 bases from J; bases unmatched to any gene: 6. The CDR3 has 14 residues. The CDR3 spells CASSADRAGEKLFF. The CDR3 DNA reads as TGTGCCAGCAGTGCCGACAGGGCGGGTGAAAAACTGTTTTTT.

This chain uses TRBV29-1 with TRBJ2-1, with unresolved D. The V and J ends lost 4 bases and 5 bases respectively, with 6 bases between them. Per germline, CDR1 SQVTM and CDR2 ANQGSEA. This CDR3 is 11 amino acids long. The CDR3 reads CSVGINNEQFF. The CDR3 nucleotides are TGCAGCGTTGGTATAAACAATGAGCAGTTCTTC.

This clone has a count of ten or more. The rearrangement uses TRBV7-2 and TRBJ1-3; D may be TRBD1 (5 bases). V was pared by 2 bases and J by 2 bases, with 10 bases between. Germline V lookup: CDR1 SGHTA, CDR2 FQGNSA. The CDR3 has 15 amino acids. CDR3 in amino acids: CASSLSRGTGNTIYF. The CDR3 DNA sequence: TGTGCCAGCAGCTTATCTCGGGGGACTGGAAACACCATATATTTT.

This rearrangement joins TRBV5-8 to TRBJ2-5; D tentatively reads TRBD1 or TRBD2 (6 bases each). Trimming shortened V by 2 bases and J by 8 bases, and 10 bases separated the two germline ends. CDR3 length: 12 amino acids. CDR1 and CDR2 (germline): SGHTS, YDEGEE. CDR3 loop: CASSFPGATQYF. CDR3 sequence (DNA): TGTGCCAGCAGCTTTCCGGGGGCAACCCAGTACTTC.

The V gene is TRBV7-3, the J gene TRBJ2-3; 8 bases match TRBD2. The CDR3 covers 15 residues. The germline gives CDR1 SGHTA, CDR2 FQGTGA. The junction had 6 bases not matched to a gene; V was cut back by 3 bases and J by 4 bases. CDR3 nucleotides: TGTGCCAGCAGCTTTTCCAGCGGGAGATCAGATACGCAGTATTTT. Protein product: CASSFSSGRSDTQYF.

The chain is built from TRBV28 and TRBJ1-5; D is uncertain. Trimming cost V 10 bases and J 0 bases, with 13 bases left between them. In germline, CDR1 is MDHEN, CDR2 SYDVKM. The CDR3 sequence is 14 residues long. The CDR3 region has the DNA TGTGCCATCCGTCTAACGTATAGCAATCAGCCCCAGCATTTT. It yields the protein CAIRLTYSNQPQHF.

This clone was found a few times. The chain links TRBV18 to TRBJ2-1; 7 bases agree with TRBD1. Per germline, CDR1 KGHSH and CDR2 LQKENI. The length of the CDR3 is 14 residues. J was trimmed by 2 bases and V by 6 bases; bases with no gene match: 4. The CDR3 region has the DNA TGTGCCAGCTCCCCCGGGACAGCCTACAATGAGCAGTTCTTC. Translating gives CASSPGTAYNEQFF.

This clone showed up just a few times. The V call is TRBV7-2, the J call TRBJ2-5, with D uncertain. V dropped 2 bases and J dropped 10 bases, with 8 bases sitting between them. Germline V gene data show CDR1 as SGHTA and CDR2 as FQGNSA. The CDR3 extends over 11 amino acids. CDR3 DNA: TGTGCCAGCAGCTTATCTTCTGACCAGTACTTC. Protein: CASSLSSDQYF.

On this clone: This likely reflects a read error, since a far larger clone is one base away. The chain carries TRBV30 and TRBJ2-5, with TRBD2 matching over 9 bases. The CDR3 has 12 residues. Trimming cost V 8 bases and J 6 bases; bases outside gene matches: 7. The germline CDR1 and CDR2 sequences are GTSNPN and SVGIG (reference sequence). The CDR3 loop reads CAGAGGLKTQYF. The CDR3 coding sequence is TGTGCCGGGGCGGGGGGGTTGAAGACCCAGTACTTC.

As for this clone: A single base separates this from a much larger clone, so it may be a read error. The chain couples TRBV11-2 to TRBJ2-5; 12 bases line up with TRBD1. The CDR3 has 13 residues. The V gene end was trimmed by 8 bases and the J gene end by 8 bases; junction bases not matched to a gene: 6. Per germline, CDR1 SGHAT and CDR2 FQNNGV. The CDR3 loop is CASGQGQGATQYF. The DNA of the CDR3 is TGTGCCAGCGGACAGGGACAGGGGGCAACCCAGTACTTC.

The chain combines TRBV5-6 with TRBJ2-1; 9 nucleotides match TRBD2. There are 16 residues in the CDR3. V gave up 4 bases and J gave up 1 base; unmatched junction bases: 6. Germline V gives CDR1 SGHDT, CDR2 YYEEEE. The CDR3 nucleotides are TGTGCCAGCAGCGTGGGGACTAGCTGGTCCTACAATGAGCAGTTCTTC. As protein: CASSVGTSWSYNEQFF.

V gene TRBV30 combines with J gene TRBJ1-1; TRBD1 matches 7 bases. Germline values: CDR1 GTSNPN, CDR2 SVGIG (reference sequence). The CDR3 runs to 14 residues. Losses at the gene ends were 3 bases for V and 0 bases for J; bases not matched to a gene: 4. CDR3 residues: CAWSRDSLNTEAFF. Here the CDR3 DNA reads TGTGCCTGGAGCCGGGACAGCCTGAACACTGAAGCTTTCTTT. Supplemented by reference TRBV30 and TRBJ1-1, the full variable domain reads SQTIHQWPATLVQPVGSPLSLECTVEGTSNPNLYWYRQAAGRGLQLLFYSVGIGQISSEVPQNLSASRPQDRQFILSSKKLLLSDSGFYLCAWSRDSLNTEAFFGQGTRLTVV.

The table lists this clone with many counts. The V gene is TRBV29-1, the J gene TRBJ1-5, with a tentative D call TRBD1 (6 bases). Germline loops: CDR1 SQVTM, CDR2 ANQGSEA. The CDR3 has 14 residues. V dropped 2 bases and J dropped 2 bases, with 10 bases sitting between them. DNA for the CDR3: TGCAGCGTTGAATCGGGGGGCGGCAATCAGCCCCAGCATTTT. It translates to CSVESGGGNQPQHF.

This clone was counted ten times or more. V is TRBV30 and J is TRBJ2-7; D may be TRBD1 (5 bases). Germline V gene data show CDR1 as GTSNPN and CDR2 as SVGIG (reference sequence). The CDR3 runs 12 residues. The V end was cut by 1 base, the J end by 3 bases, with 7 bases between. CDR3 residues: CAWSGQGYEQYF. CDR3 sequence (DNA): TGTGCCTGGAGTGGTCAGGGCTACGAGCAGTACTTC. The variable domain in full, completed from reference TRBV30 and TRBJ2-7, reads SQTIHQWPATLVQPVGSPLSLECTVEGTSNPNLYWYRQAAGRGLQLLFYSVGIGQISSEVPQNLSASRPQDRQFILSSKKLLLSDSGFYLCAWSGQGYEQYFGPGTRLTVT.

This chain joins TRBV6-5 and TRBJ1-3, with 7 bases lining up with TRBD1. The CDR3 extends over 14 amino acids. The germline CDR1 and CDR2 sequences are MNHEY and SVGAGI. V trimming: 8 bases; J trimming: 0 bases; junction bases outside the gene matches: 4. The CDR3: CASGTDSSGNTIYF. CDR3 coding DNA: TGTGCCAGCGGGACAGACTCCTCTGGAAACACCATATATTTT.

The chain uses TRBV7-2 and TRBJ1-2, with 7 bases identical to TRBD1. Germline loops: CDR1 SGHTA, CDR2 FQGNSA. CDR3 length equals 14 residues. The junction had 7 bases not matched to a gene; V was cut back by 5 bases and J by 4 bases. The CDR3 spells CASSESTGVYGYTF. The CDR3 region has the DNA TGTGCCAGCAGCGAGAGCACAGGGGTCTATGGCTACACCTTC.

The chain has TRBV7-2 and TRBJ2-7; the D gene is possibly TRBD2 (5 bases). Trimming left V 5 bases short and J 5 bases short, with 13 bases between. The length of the CDR3 is 13 residues. Germline V gene lookup returns CDR1 SGHTA and CDR2 FQGNSA. In nucleotides, the CDR3 is TGTGCCAGCAGCAACCCCGGGGTCCACGAGCAGTACTTC. It specifies CASSNPGVHEQYF.

The chain is built from TRBV29-1 and TRBJ1-1; no reliable D call. The CDR3 runs to 10 residues. Looked up from germline, CDR1 is SQVTM and CDR2 is ANQGSEA. Trimming cost V 4 bases and J 6 bases, with 6 bases left between them. CDR3 sequence: CSVVVAEAFF. The CDR3 coding sequence is TGCAGCGTTGTGGTTGCTGAAGCTTTCTTT.

The chain uses TRBV18 and TRBJ2-7; weak D call: TRBD2 (6 bases). Germline CDR1 and CDR2: KGHSH and LQKENI. The CDR3 length is 14 residues. V lost 2 bases, J lost 2 bases, and 10 bases lay in between. Written as DNA, the CDR3 is TGTGCCAGCTCACCAAGCGGGTCAACCTACGAGCAGTACTTC. Its translation is CASSPSGSTYEQYF.

A remark on this clone: A far larger clone is one nucleotide away, so this likely arose from a read error. The chain carries TRBV5-1 and TRBJ2-5; D not resolved. Germline CDR1 reads SGHRS; CDR2 reads YFSETQ. The CDR3 is made up of 11 amino acids. The CDR3 spells CAGSDTETQYF. DNA for the CDR3: TGCGCCGGCAGCGATACAGAGACCCAGTACTTC. The variable domain in full, with the rest retrieved from reference TRBV5-1 and TRBJ2-5, is KAGVTQTPRYLIKTRGQQVTLSCSPISGHRSVSWYQQTPGQGLQFLFEYFSETQRNKGNFPGRFSGRQFSNSRSEMNVSTLELGDSALYLCAGSDTETQYFGPGTRLLVL.

This clone came up many times. The gene calls are TRBV7-2 and TRBJ2-5; 7 bases align to TRBD1. In germline, CDR1 is SGHTA, CDR2 FQGNSA. There are 13 residues in the CDR3. The ends lost 6 bases at V and 5 bases at J; junction bases unmatched: 6. The CDR3 DNA is TGTGCCAGCAGTCGAGGGGGCGAGGAGACCCAGTACTTC. Translation gives CASSRGGEETQYF. Full variable domain (missing parts from reference TRBV7-2 and TRBJ2-5): GAGVSQSPSNKVTEKGKDVELRCDPISGHTALYWYRQSLGQGLEFLIYFQGNSAPDKSGLPSDRFSAERTGGSVSTLTIQRTQQEDSAVYLCASSRGGEETQYFGPGTRLLVL.

J is TRBJ2-1 and V is TRBV7-3; 7 positions agree with TRBD2. Germline-derived CDR1 and CDR2 are SGHTA and FQGTGA. The J segment lost 9 bases and the V segment lost 2 bases, leaving 7 bases of the junction unmatched. This CDR3 region has 14 residues. CDR3 sequence (DNA): TGTGCCAGCAGCTTAGGCGGGAGTAGCGGTGAGCAGTTCTTC. Protein sequence: CASSLGGSSGEQFF. The variable domain in full, with the rest retrieved from reference TRBV7-3 and TRBJ2-1, is GAGVSQTPSNKVTEKGKYVELRCDPISGHTALYWYRQSLGQGPEFLIYFQGTGAADDSGLPNDRFFAVRPEGSVSTLKIQRTERGDSAVYLCASSLGGSSGEQFFGPGTRLTVL.

The chain carries TRBV28 and TRBJ2-3; no clear D. V gave up 8 bases and J gave up 4 bases, with 4 bases separating them. This CDR3 contains 10 residues. CDR1 and CDR2 (germline): MDHEN, SYDVKM. CDR3 nucleotide sequence: TGTGCCAGCGAAGCAGATACGCAGTATTTT. Translating it yields CASEADTQYF.

This clone has a handful of counts. The identical CDR3 is also encoded by other nucleotide sequences in the sample. The chain is built from TRBV7-2 and TRBJ2-5; no clear D gene. Germline CDR1 and CDR2: SGHTA and FQGNSA. The germline V and J ends were trimmed by 5 bases and 2 bases, with 3 bases remaining between them. This CDR3 is built from 11 residues. The DNA for the CDR3 is TGTGCCAGCAGCGAGCAAGAGACCCAGTACTTC. Translating it yields CASSEQETQYF.

The rearrangement uses TRBV5-6 and TRBJ2-5; D unresolved. V shed 0 bases and J shed 4 bases, with 10 bases lying between them. The germline CDR1 and CDR2 sequences are SGHDT and YYEEEE. CDR3 length equals 14 residues. The chain's CDR3 is CASSLVGVGETQYF. DNA of the CDR3: TGTGCCAGCAGCTTGGTTGGGGTTGGAGAGACCCAGTACTTC. Using reference TRBV5-6 and TRBJ2-5 for the parts outside the CDR3, the full variable domain is DAGVTQSPTHLIKTRGQQVTLRCSPKSGHDTVSWYQQALGQGPQFIFQYYEEEERQRGNFPDRFSGHQFPNYSSELNVNALLLGDSALYLCASSLVGVGETQYFGPGTRLLVL.

The V and J genes are TRBV7-3 and TRBJ2-5, with 7 positions matching TRBD1. V was pared by 1 base and J by 11 bases, with 10 bases of the junction left unmatched. The CDR3 has 14 residues. Germline V gene lookup returns CDR1 SGHTA and CDR2 FQGTGA. As DNA, the CDR3 is TGTGCCAGCAGCTTAATCCCCGGTCAGGGGGAGCAGTACTTC. Translation: CASSLIPGQGEQYF. The complete variable domain, with remaining parts taken from reference TRBV7-3 and TRBJ2-5, reads GAGVSQTPSNKVTEKGKYVELRCDPISGHTALYWYRQSLGQGPEFLIYFQGTGAADDSGLPNDRFFAVRPEGSVSTLKIQRTERGDSAVYLCASSLIPGQGEQYFGPGTRLLVL.

The genes are TRBV7-3 and TRBJ2-7; possibly TRBD1 for D (5 bases). V was pared by 2 bases and J by 5 bases, with 13 bases between. The germline V gene has CDR1 SGHTA and CDR2 FQGTGA. The CDR3 runs 14 residues. In DNA, the CDR3 is TGTGCCAGCAGCTTAGGGCAGGGCAGGAACGAGCAGTACTTC. Encoded protein: CASSLGQGRNEQYF. Filled out from reference TRBV7-3 and TRBJ2-7, the complete variable domain reads GAGVSQTPSNKVTEKGKYVELRCDPISGHTALYWYRQSLGQGPEFLIYFQGTGAADDSGLPNDRFFAVRPEGSVSTLKIQRTERGDSAVYLCASSLGQGRNEQYFGPGTRLTVT.

This clone was recorded many times. V is TRBV23-1 and J is TRBJ2-3; D ambiguous. TRBV23-1 is designated an ORF whose function remains uncertain. V was shortened by 2 bases and J by 3 bases, with 12 bases between the two germline ends. The CDR3 contains 15 residues. The DNA of the CDR3 is TGCGCCAGCAGTCAACCTCTCGGGTGGACAGATACGCAGTATTTT. Amino acids: CASSQPLGWTDTQYF.